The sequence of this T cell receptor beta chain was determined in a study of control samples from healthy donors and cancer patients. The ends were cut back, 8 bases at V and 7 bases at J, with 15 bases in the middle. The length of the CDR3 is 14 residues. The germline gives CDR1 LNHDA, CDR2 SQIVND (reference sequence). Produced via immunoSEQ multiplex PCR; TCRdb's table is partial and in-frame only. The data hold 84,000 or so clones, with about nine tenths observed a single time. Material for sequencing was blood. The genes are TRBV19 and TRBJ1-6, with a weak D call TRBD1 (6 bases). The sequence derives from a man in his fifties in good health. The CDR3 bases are TGTGCCAGTCACCGGACAGTGGGGAATTCACCCCTCCACTTT. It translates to CASHRTVGNSPLHF.